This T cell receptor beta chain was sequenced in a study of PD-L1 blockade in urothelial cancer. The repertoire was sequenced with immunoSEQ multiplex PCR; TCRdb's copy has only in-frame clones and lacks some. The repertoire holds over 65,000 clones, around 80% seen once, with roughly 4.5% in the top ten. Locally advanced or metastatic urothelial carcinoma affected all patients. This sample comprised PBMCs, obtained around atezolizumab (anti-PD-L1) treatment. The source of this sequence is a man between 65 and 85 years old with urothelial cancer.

Written as DNA, the CDR3 is TGTGCCAGCCTCGCTAGCGGGAGAATCGGAGGGCAGTACTTC. Translating it yields CASLASGRIGGQYF. V gene TRBV28 combines with J gene TRBJ2-7; 10 positions match TRBD2. The ends lost 8 bases at V and 9 bases at J; junction bases unmatched: 13. This CDR3 has 14 amino acids. CDR1 and CDR2 (germline): MDHEN, SYDVKM.